The present T cell receptor beta chain was sequenced within a study of shared clonotypes between healthy human individuals. Study-wide findings and caveats: It was the few donors that limited the genetic and exposure-history diversity represented. Of the naive CD4 clonotypes, about 5% were shared across a few donors.

Germline V CDR1 and CDR2: MGHRA, YSYEKL. The CDR3 is 16 residues long. Trimming cost V 0 bases and J 4 bases; bases outside gene matches: 6. CD45RO-negative, CCR7-positively selected cells formed the naive CD8 fraction, excluding terminally differentiated effector memory CD45RA+ cells. Using immunoSEQ multiplex PCR, the repertoire was profiled, and TCRdb retains in-frame clones only, with some absent. The sample shows about 1,900,000 clones, over 85% of them seen only once. This clone appeared once. Its antigen is still unknown. The sample was naive CD8+ T cells sorted from blood. The sequence came from a man younger than 30 in good health. The chain employs TRBV4-1 and TRBJ2-3; 8 bases align to TRBD2. The CDR3 protein is CASSQEWGLDADTQYF. Written as DNA, the CDR3 is TGCGCCAGCAGCCAAGAATGGGGACTAGACGCAGATACGCAGTATTTT.